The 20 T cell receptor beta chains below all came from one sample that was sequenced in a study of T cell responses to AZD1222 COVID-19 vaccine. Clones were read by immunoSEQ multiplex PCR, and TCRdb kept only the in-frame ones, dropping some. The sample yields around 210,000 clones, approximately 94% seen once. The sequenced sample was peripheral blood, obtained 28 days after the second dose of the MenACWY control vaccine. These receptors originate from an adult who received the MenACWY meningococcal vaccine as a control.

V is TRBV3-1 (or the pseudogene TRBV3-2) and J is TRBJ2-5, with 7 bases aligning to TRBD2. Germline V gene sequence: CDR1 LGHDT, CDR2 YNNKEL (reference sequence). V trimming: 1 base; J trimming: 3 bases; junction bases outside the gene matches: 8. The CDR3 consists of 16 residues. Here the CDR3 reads CASSQARGRAKETQYF. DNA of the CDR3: TGTGCCAGCAGCCAAGCTCGTGGGAGGGCCAAAGAGACCCAGTACTTC.

In DNA form, the CDR3 reads TGTGCCAGCTCTCACGATACAGGGGCGGGTCTCACTGAAGCTTTCTTT. It specifies CASSHDTGAGLTEAFF. The gene calls are TRBV18 and TRBJ1-1, with TRBD1 matching 7 bases. The V gene's germline CDR1 is KGHSH and CDR2 LQKENI. V lost 6 bases, J lost 4 bases, and 14 bases stayed unmatched. There are 16 residues in the CDR3. Complete variable domain (other parts from reference TRBV18 and TRBJ1-1): NAGVMQNPRHLVRRRGQEARLRCSPMKGHSHVYWYRQLPEEGLKFMVYLQKENIIDESGMPKERFSAEFPKEGPSILRIQQVVRGDSAAYFCASSHDTGAGLTEAFFGQGTRLTVV.

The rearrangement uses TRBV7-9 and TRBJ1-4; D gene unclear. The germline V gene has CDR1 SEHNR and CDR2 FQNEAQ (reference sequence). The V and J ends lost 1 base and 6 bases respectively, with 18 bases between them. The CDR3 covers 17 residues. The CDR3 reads CASSLVGQASVHEKLFF. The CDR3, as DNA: TGTGCCAGCAGCTTAGTAGGGCAGGCGTCGGTCCATGAAAAACTGTTTTTT.

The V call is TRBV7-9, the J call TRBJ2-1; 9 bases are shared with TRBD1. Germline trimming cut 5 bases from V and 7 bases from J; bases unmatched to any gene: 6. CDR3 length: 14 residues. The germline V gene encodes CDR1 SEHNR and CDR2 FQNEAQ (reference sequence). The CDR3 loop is CASSRGTGWNEQFF. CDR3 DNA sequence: TGTGCCAGCAGCCGTGGGACAGGGTGGAATGAGCAGTTCTTC.

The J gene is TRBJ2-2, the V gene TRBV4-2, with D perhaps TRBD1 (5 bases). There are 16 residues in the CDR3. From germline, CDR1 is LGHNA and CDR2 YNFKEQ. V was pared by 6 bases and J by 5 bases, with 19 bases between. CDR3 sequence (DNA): TGTGCCAGCAGGGGGCCAATAGGGTCAGGGACCGGGGAGCTGTTTTTT. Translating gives CASRGPIGSGTGELFF.

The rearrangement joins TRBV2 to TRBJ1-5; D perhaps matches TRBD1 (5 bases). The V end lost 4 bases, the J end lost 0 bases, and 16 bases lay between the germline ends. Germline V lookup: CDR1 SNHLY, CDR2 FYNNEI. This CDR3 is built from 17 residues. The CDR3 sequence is CASSVTTGTYSNQPQHF. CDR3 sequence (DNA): TGTGCCAGCAGTGTAACTACAGGTACTTATAGCAATCAGCCCCAGCATTTT.

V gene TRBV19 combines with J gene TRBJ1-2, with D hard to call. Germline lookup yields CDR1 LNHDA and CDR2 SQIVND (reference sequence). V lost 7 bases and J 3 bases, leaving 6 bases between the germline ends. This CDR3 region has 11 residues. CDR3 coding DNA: TGTGCCAGTACCAATGACTATGGCTACACCTTC. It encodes CASTNDYGYTF.

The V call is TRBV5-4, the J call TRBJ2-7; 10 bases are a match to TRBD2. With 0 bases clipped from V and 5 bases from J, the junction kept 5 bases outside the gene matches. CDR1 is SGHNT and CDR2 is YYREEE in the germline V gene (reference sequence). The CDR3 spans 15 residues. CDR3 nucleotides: TGTGCCAGCAGCTTGGGGACTAGCGGTCGGGACGAGCAGTACTTC. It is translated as CASSLGTSGRDEQYF.

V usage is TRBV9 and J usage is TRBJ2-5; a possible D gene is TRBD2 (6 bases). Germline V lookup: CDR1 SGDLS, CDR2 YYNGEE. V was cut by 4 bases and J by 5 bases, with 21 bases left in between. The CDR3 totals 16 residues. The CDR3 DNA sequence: TGTGCCAGCAGCTCGGGTGGCGGAGGGCTTAGGGAGACCCAGTACTTC. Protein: CASSSGGGGLRETQYF.

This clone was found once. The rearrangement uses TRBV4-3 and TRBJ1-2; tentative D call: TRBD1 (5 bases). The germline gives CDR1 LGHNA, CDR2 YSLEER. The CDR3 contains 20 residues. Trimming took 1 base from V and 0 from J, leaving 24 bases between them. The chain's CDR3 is CASSQVGLQAVPGSNYGYTF. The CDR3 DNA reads TGCGCCAGCAGCCAAGTTGGTTTGCAGGCGGTGCCAGGGTCTAACTATGGCTACACCTTC.

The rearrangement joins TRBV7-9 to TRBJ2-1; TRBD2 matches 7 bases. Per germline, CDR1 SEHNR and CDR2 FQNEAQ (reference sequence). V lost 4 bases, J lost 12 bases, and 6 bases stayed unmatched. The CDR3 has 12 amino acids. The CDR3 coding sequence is TGTGCCAGCAGCTCAGGTGGGAGGGGGCAGTTCTTC. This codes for CASSSGGRGQFF.

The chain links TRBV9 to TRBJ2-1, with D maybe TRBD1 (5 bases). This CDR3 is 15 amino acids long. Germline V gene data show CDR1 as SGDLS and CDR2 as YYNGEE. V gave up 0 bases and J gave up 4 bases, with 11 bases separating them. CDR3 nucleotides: TGTGCCAGCAGCGTAGTAGCCACAGGTTACAATGAGCAGTTCTTC. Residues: CASSVVATGYNEQFF.

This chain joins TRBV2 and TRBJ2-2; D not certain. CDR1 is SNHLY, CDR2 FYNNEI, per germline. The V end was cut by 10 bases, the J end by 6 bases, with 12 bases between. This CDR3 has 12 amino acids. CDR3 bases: TGTGCCACCACCCGGGTGCCCGGGGAGCTGTTTTTT. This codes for CATTRVPGELFF.

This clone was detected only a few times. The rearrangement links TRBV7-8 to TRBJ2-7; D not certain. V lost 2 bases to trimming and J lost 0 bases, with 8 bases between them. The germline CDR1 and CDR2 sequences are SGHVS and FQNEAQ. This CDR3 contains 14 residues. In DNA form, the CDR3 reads TGTGCCAGCAGCTTACGCCCCGACTCCTACGAGCAGTACTTC. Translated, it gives CASSLRPDSYEQYF.

The CDR3 DNA sequence: TGTGCCAGCAGTCACATGGGACTAGCGAGGGAGCAGTACTTC. Amino acids: CASSHMGLAREQYF. This rearrangement joins TRBV6-5 to TRBJ2-7; TRBD2 matches at 10 bases. Germline assignment: CDR1 MNHEY and CDR2 SVGAGI. This CDR3 contains 14 residues. V was pared by 5 bases and J by 7 bases, with 8 bases of the junction left unmatched.

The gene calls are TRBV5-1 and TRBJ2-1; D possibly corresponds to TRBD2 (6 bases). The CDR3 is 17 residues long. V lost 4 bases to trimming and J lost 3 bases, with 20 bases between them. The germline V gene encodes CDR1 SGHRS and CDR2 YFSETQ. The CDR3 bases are TGCGCCAGCAGCGCAGGACTGGCCGCGGGACGCTACAATGAGCAGTTCTTC. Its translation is CASSAGLAAGRYNEQFF.

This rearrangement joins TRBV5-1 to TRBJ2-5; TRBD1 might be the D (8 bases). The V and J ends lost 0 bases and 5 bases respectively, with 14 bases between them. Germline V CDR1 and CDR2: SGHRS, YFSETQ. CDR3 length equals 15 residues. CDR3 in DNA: TGCGCCAGCAGCTTGGGACAGGGGAGGGAGGAGACCCAGTACTTC. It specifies CASSLGQGREETQYF.

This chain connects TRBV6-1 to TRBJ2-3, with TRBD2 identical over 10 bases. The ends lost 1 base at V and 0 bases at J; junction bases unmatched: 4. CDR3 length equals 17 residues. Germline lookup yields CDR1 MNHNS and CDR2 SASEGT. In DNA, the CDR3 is TGTGCCAGCAGTGAAGTGAGCGGGGGGGCTAGCACAGATACGCAGTATTTT. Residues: CASSEVSGGASTDTQYF.

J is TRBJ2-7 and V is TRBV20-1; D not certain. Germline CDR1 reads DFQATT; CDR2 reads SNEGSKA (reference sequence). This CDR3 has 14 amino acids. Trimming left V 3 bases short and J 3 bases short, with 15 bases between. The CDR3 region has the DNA TGCAGTGCTAGTGTGGGCCCCGGTTACTACGAGCAGTACTTC. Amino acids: CSASVGPGYYEQYF.

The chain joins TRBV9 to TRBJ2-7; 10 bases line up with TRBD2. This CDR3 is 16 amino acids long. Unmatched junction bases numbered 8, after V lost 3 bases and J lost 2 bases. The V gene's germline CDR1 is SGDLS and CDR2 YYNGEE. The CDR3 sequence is CASSGPGLADTYEQYF. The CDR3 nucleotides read TGTGCCAGCAGCGGACCAGGACTAGCGGATACCTACGAGCAGTACTTC. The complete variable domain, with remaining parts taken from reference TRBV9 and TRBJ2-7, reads DSGVTQTPKHLITATGQRVTLRCSPRSGDLSVYWYQQSLDQGLQFLIQYYNGEERAKGNILERFSAQQFPDLHSELNLSSLELGDSALYFCASSGPGLADTYEQYFGPGTRLTVT.